This T cell receptor beta chain was retrieved from a study of blood T cell repertoires in COVID-19. Study details: Acute and convalescent COVID-19 samples came from the United States, Italy and Spain. T cells, B-cell-depleted T cells, or PBMCs supplied cDNA or gDNA.

Study processing details: Reference gene primer amplification in the assay estimated nucleated cell counts. Clones were read by immunoSEQ multiplex PCR, and TCRdb kept only the in-frame ones, dropping some. V and J calls and clone size come straight from that table; D and trimming were deduced from the DNA. The table includes some 190,000 clones, approximately 80% detected once. This TCR came from a man between 60 and 70 years old with acute or convalescent COVID-19. Sequencing input: peripheral blood.

The CDR3 spells CASRRGSGRATDTQYF. CDR3 in DNA: TGTGCCAGCAGGAGGGGTAGCGGGAGGGCTACAGATACGCAGTATTTT. This chain joins TRBV9 and TRBJ2-3, with 11 bases aligning to TRBD2. The CDR3 totals 16 residues. Trimming took 5 bases from V and 3 from J; bases not matched to a gene: 8. Germline V lookup: CDR1 SGDLS, CDR2 YYNGEE.